This T cell receptor (beta chain) is drawn from a study of blood T cell repertoires in COVID-19. CDR3 length: 12 residues. V lost 6 bases and J lost 7; bases outside the gene matches: 4. Cohorts were assigned according to the clinical history that participants reported. Using immunoSEQ multiplex PCR, the repertoire was profiled, and TCRdb retains in-frame clones only, with some absent. The profile covers 250,000 to 300,000 clones, with approximately 83% appearing a single time and approximately 2% taken by the ten largest. The material sequenced was PBMCs or T cells enriched from blood (not recorded which). The clonotype was recovered from a woman in her fifties or sixties who had recovered from COVID-19. The chain recombines TRBV12-3 or TRBV12-4 with TRBJ1-1, with 8 bases fitting TRBD1. The CDR3 bases are TGTGCCAGCAGCCTCACAGGGGGTGAAGCTTTCTTT. Residues: CASSLTGGEAFF.